These T cell receptor beta chains were read from a single sample in a study of cytomegalovirus exposure and HLA in healthy donors. Here immunoSEQ multiplex PCR was the method, and the copy in TCRdb shows in-frame clones only, minus some. The table lists some 63,000 clones, about 80% of them singletons. Source material: PBMCs. The source is a woman aged 40 to 50 in good health and CMV-seronegative. CDR3s include the opening cysteine and the closing phenylalanine or tryptophan. D genes are given only for firm matches. Size is stated for part of the rows, as once, few or many counts, or as a class when the clone is expanded.

TRBD1	15	TRBV19	NA	TRBJ1-1	TGTGCCAGTAGTCCATGGACAGGGGGAGGTACTGAAGCTTTCTTT	CASSPWTGGGTEAFF
TRBD1	15	TRBV9	NA	TRBJ2-7	TGTGCCAGCAGCCATTCCCGGGACAGGGGCGACGAGCAGTACTTC	CASSHSRDRGDEQYF
NA	15	TRBV14	NA	TRBJ2-1	TGTGCCAGCAGCCACAGGACTCGGTTGTACAATGAGCAGTTCTTC	CASSHRTRLYNEQFF
TRBD2	15	TRBV5-4	few	TRBJ2-7	TGTGCCAGCAGCCAAGATCTAGCGGGAGACTACGAGCAGTACTTC	CASSQDLAGDYEQYF
TRBD2	15	TRBV28	NA	TRBJ2-1	TGTGCCAGCACCCAAACTAGCGGTCGCTACAATGAGCAGTTCTTC	CASTQTSGRYNEQFF
NA	16	TRBV18	NA	TRBJ2-7	TGTGCCAGCTCACCTACTTCCGGGGTCGGTGCCTACGAGCAGTACTTC	CASSPTSGVGAYEQYF
NA	11	TRBV10-1	NA	TRBJ2-5	TGCGCCAGTCTCTTCCAAGAGACCCAGTACTTC	CASLFQETQYF
NA	14	TRBV19	NA	TRBJ2-3	TGTGCCAGTAGTATCCACGGGAGATGGGATACGCAGTATTTT	CASSIHGRWDTQYF
TRBD1	16	TRBV27	NA	TRBJ1-1	TGTGCCAGCAGTTTAACCCAAACAGGGGGTGGGACTGAAGCTTTCTTT	CASSLTQTGGGTEAFF
TRBD1	15	TRBV9	NA	TRBJ2-1	TGTGCCAGCTCAGACAGGGGTTGGGGCTACAATGAGCAGTTCTTC	CASSDRGWGYNEQFF
NA	14	TRBV13	NA	TRBJ2-3	TGTGCCAGCAGCTTAGCGGGAAACACGGATACGCAGTATTTT	CASSLAGNTDTQYF
TRBD2	16	TRBV28	NA	TRBJ2-1	TGTGCCAGCAGTTCCCCCGCTAGCGGTTCATACAATGAGCAGTTCTTC	CASSSPASGSYNEQFF
TRBD1	16	TRBV28	NA	TRBJ2-2	TGTGCCAGCAGTGCTGGACAGGGGGTCAACACCGGGGAGCTGTTTTTT	CASSAGQGVNTGELFF
NA	15	TRBV21-1	NA	TRBJ1-2	TGTGCCAGCAGCTCTTCGACAGGGGAGGAGAATGGCTACACCTTC	CASSSSTGEENGYTF
TRBD2	15	TRBV18	NA	TRBJ2-7	TGTGCCAGCTCACCGGGACTAGCGGTTACCTACGAGCAGTACTTC	CASSPGLAVTYEQYF
TRBD1	19	TRBV28	NA	TRBJ1-4	TGTGCCAGCAGCCGTGGTATGGGGACAGGGGGCGTATGGAACGAAAAACTGTTTTTT	CASSRGMGTGGVWNEKLFF
NA	15	TRBV11-3	few	TRBJ2-1	TGTGCCAGCAGCTTAGAAGCGAGCTCCTACAATGAGCAGTTCTTC	CASSLEASSYNEQFF
NA	13	TRBV19	once	TRBJ2-1	TGTGCCAGTACCCCGTCTGGCAACAATGAGCAGTTCTTC	CASTPSGNNEQFF
TRBD1	13	TRBV14	NA	TRBJ1-2	TGTGCCAGCAGCCCGGACAGGGCCTATGGCTACACCTTC	CASSPDRAYGYTF
NA	12	TRBV28	few	TRBJ2-1	TGTGCCAGCAGTTCCCGACAGCTGCCGCAGTTCTTC	CASSSRQLPQFF
NA	12	TRBV30	NA	TRBJ1-1	TGTGCCGGTCGCAGTATGAACACTGAAGCTTTCTTT	CAGRSMNTEAFF
TRBD2	17	TRBV5-4	NA	TRBJ2-5	TGTGCCAGCAGCTTGGCGGGACTAGCGGGAGGGCGAAAGACCCAGTACTTC	CASSLAGLAGGRKTQYF
TRBD2	15	TRBV14	NA	TRBJ2-5	TGTGCCAGCAGCCAAGGTCTAGCGGGAGGGGAGACCCAGTACTTC	CASSQGLAGGETQYF
NA	14	TRBV27	few	TRBJ2-1	TGTGCCAGCAGTCCCTCTAGCTCCTACAATGAGCAGTTCTTC	CASSPSSSYNEQFF
NA	13	TRBV6-1	NA	TRBJ2-7	TGTGCCAGCAGTGAAAGTGTCGGAGGCGAGCAGTACTTC	CASSESVGGEQYF
TRBD1	14	TRBV6-6	NA	TRBJ2-1	TGTGCCAGCAGTTATGGACAGGGGAGGAATGAGCAGTTCTTC	CASSYGQGRNEQFF
NA	14	TRBV15	NA	TRBJ1-2	TGTGCCACCAGCAGAGAAATGGGAGGCTTTGGCTACACCTTC	CATSREMGGFGYTF
TRBD2	15	TRBV4-2	NA	TRBJ2-1	TGTGCCAGCAGCCTGGGGACTAGCGGGAATAATGAGCAGTTCTTC	CASSLGTSGNNEQFF
NA	15	TRBV27	NA	TRBJ1-1	TGTGCCAGCAGTTTAAGGTGGAGCTCGAACACTGAAGCTTTCTTT	CASSLRWSSNTEAFF
NA	15	TRBV19	NA	TRBJ2-2	TGTGCCAGTAGTATTGAGCGAAAAGGCATCGGGGAGCTGTTTTTT	CASSIERKGIGELFF
TRBD2	15	TRBV19	NA	TRBJ2-1	TGTGCCAGTAGTCCGACCGGGACTAGTCATCCTGAGCAGTTCTTC	CASSPTGTSHPEQFF
TRBD2	16	TRBV5-4	NA	TRBJ2-5	TGTGCCAGCAGTGAAGCGGGAGATTTATCTGAAGAGACCCAGTACTTC	CASSEAGDLSEETQYF
NA	12	TRBV30	NA	TRBJ2-7	TGTGCCTGGAGTGTACGGGGATACGAGCAGTACTTC	CAWSVRGYEQYF
NA	15	TRBV28	NA	TRBJ1-1	TGTGCCAGCAGTTTATTAACGGGACTAGGCACTGAAGCTTTCTTT	CASSLLTGLGTEAFF
TRBD2	17	TRBV4-1	NA	TRBJ2-1	TGCGCCAGCAGCCGAGCGGGACTACAGAGCTCCTACAATGAGCAGTTCTTC	CASSRAGLQSSYNEQFF
NA	15	TRBV19	NA	TRBJ2-1	TGTGCCAGTAGTATAGGTCTAGCACGGACCGATGAGCAGTTCTTC	CASSIGLARTDEQFF
TRBD1	13	TRBV9	NA	TRBJ1-2	TGTGCCAGCAGCCTCAGGGGGCCCTATGGCTACACCTTC	CASSLRGPYGYTF
NA	15	TRBV7-8	NA	TRBJ2-1	TGTGCCAGCAGCTTAGGGGGTCAGGGAAGCGATGAGCAGTTCTTC	CASSLGGQGSDEQFF
TRBD1	18	TRBV7-8	NA	TRBJ1-3	TGTGCCAGCAGCTTCCCCTCTGGACAGGGGTACTCTGGAAACACCATATATTTT	CASSFPSGQGYSGNTIYF
TRBD2	15	TRBV7-3	few	TRBJ2-1	TGTGCCAGCAGCCCCACTAGCGGGACTTACAATGAGCAGTTCTTC	CASSPTSGTYNEQFF
NA	12	TRBV2	NA	TRBJ2-7	TGTGCCAGCAGTGAGAGGTTGCACGAGCAGTACTTC	CASSERLHEQYF
TRBD1	15	TRBV9	NA	TRBJ1-1	TGTGCCAGCAGCGGTCGTAGGGGGCGCATCACTGAAGCTTTCTTT	CASSGRRGRITEAFF